The clone carrying this T cell receptor beta chain has a count of ten or more. Its antigen is not identified. This sample stems from a study of CD8 T cells in ankylosing spondylitis. Molecular-barcoded quantitative 5'-RACE produced these TCR beta libraries. TCRdb processed the 5' RACE reads anew with MiXCR; each CDR3 protein has one entry. In the table there are 150,000 or so distinct CDR3 sequences, roughly a third of which are singletons. Study outcomes and limitations: Ankylosing spondylitis blood appeared to be characterized by a TCR beta motif of fewer than ten highly homologous variants. The authors found the disease-linked clones to be CD8+ and relatively rare in peripheral blood.

V shed 2 bases, J shed 5 bases, and the junction held 5 bases outside the gene matches. The CDR3 extends over 15 amino acids. The sequenced sample was synovial fluid, either unsorted or a sorted T cell fraction (not recorded which). This receptor was obtained from a male donor with ankylosing spondylitis. The chain combines TRBV12-3 or TRBV12-4 with TRBJ2-1, with 8 bases that match TRBD2. CDR3 in amino acids: CASSLRGGGNNEQFF. The DNA for the CDR3 is TGTGCCAGCAGTTTACGGGGGGGGGGCAACAATGAGCAGTTCTTC.